A single sample is the source of the 3 T cell receptor beta chains below, sequenced in a study of cytomegalovirus exposure and HLA in healthy donors. The PCR was carried out with 60 Vbeta primers and 13 Jbeta primers. The data were produced by immunoSEQ multiplex PCR, yet TCRdb's version contains in-frame clones alone and is incomplete. In the table there are approximately 220,000 clones, 70% to 90% of which are singletons. What was sequenced was PBMCs. The receptors here all came from a man aged 30 to 45 in good health and CMV-seronegative.

This rearrangement joins TRBV4-2 to TRBJ1-4, with D maybe TRBD1 (6 bases). Germline assignment: CDR1 LGHNA and CDR2 YNFKEQ. The V and J ends lost 1 base and 5 bases respectively, with 14 bases between them. This CDR3 comprises 16 residues. CDR3 coding DNA: TGTGCCAGCAGCCAAGGCGGAGGACAGATAAATGAAAAACTGTTTTTT. It yields the protein CASSQGGGQINEKLFF.

The chain has TRBV18 and TRBJ1-1; possibly TRBD1 for D (5 bases). The V and J ends lost 3 bases and 3 bases respectively, with 14 bases between them. Germline V gene lookup returns CDR1 KGHSH and CDR2 LQKENI. The CDR3 is 15 amino acids. DNA for the CDR3: TGTGCCAGCTCACCGGAGGGGTTGGGGCACACTGAAGCTTTCTTT. This translates into CASSPEGLGHTEAFF.

For this clone: A read error may account for a junction end that differs from germline. This specimen includes other DNA sequences encoding the same CDR3. The rearrangement uses TRBV29-1 and TRBJ1-2; unclear D gene. The germline gives CDR1 SQVTM, CDR2 ANQGSEA. CDR3 size: 12 residues. The CDR3 bases are TGCAGCGTTGTAACTGCTAACTACGGCTACACCTTC. Translating gives CSVVTANYGYTF.